This TCR beta chain was sequenced in a study of T-cell memory formation after mild COVID-19. TCRdb passed the 5' RACE reads through MiXCR, listing each CDR3 protein once. The table lists roughly 250,000 distinct CDR3 sequences, over 15% of them singletons, with approximately 20% in the top ten. CDR1 and CDR2 from the germline V gene are SGHAT and FQNNGV. Trimming shortened V by 1 base and J by 7 bases, and 11 bases separated the two germline ends. The CDR3 is made up of 13 amino acids. This clonotype was recorded a few times. Its target is not known. Study-level results: Some clones that responded turned up in pre-infection memory, which suggests that cross-reactive memory joined in. Clones contracting day 15 to 85 were balanced CD4/CD8; later expanders leaned CD4+.

This TCR derives from a man aged 18 to 29 who had mild COVID-19 (a few samples of this study predate the infection). Cell type and time point are not known. The sequenced material came from PBMCs or a T cell subset sorted from them (not recorded which). This rearrangement joins TRBV11-2 to TRBJ2-7, with unresolved D. CDR3 in amino acids: CASSLVPGWEQYF. Here the CDR3 DNA reads TGTGCCAGCAGCTTAGTTCCAGGTTGGGAGCAGTACTTC. Together with reference TRBV11-2 and TRBJ2-7, the CDR3 gives the full variable domain: EAGVAQSPRYKIIEKRQSVAFWCNPISGHATLYWYQQILGQGPKLLIQFQNNGVVDDSQLPKDRFSAERLKGVDSTLKIQPAKLEDSAVYLCASSLVPGWEQYFGPGTRLTVT.